The T cell receptor beta chain under discussion was sequenced for a study of OX40 agonist ivuxolimab in advanced cancers. Study overall: 40% to 50% of patients had received prior checkpoint inhibitor therapy. Patients achieving partial responses numbered three: one hepatocellular carcinoma case and two cutaneous melanoma cases.

Trimming removed 4 bases from V and 5 bases from J, with 8 bases in between. This CDR3 region has 11 residues. CDR1 and CDR2 (germline): SQVTM, ANQGSEA. Remarks on this clone: Its antigen is not identified.

Here immunoSEQ multiplex PCR was the method, and the copy in TCRdb shows in-frame clones only, minus some. The sample has about 57,000 clones; approximately 86% are singletons. The study, taken as a whole, reports: Within 6 weeks, CD4+ and CD8+ blood T cells expanded clonally at 0.1 to 3.0 mg/kg.

The sample in question was CD4+ or CD8+ T cells sorted from blood, obtained in a trial of the OX40 agonist ivuxolimab. This chain uses TRBV29-1 with TRBJ2-5, with D perhaps TRBD2 (5 bases). The TCR comes from an adult with an advanced solid tumor such as melanoma, head and neck, liver or kidney cancer. The CDR3, as DNA: TGCAGCGTTGTGGAGCGGGAGACCCAGTACTTC. The encoded protein is CSVVERETQYF.